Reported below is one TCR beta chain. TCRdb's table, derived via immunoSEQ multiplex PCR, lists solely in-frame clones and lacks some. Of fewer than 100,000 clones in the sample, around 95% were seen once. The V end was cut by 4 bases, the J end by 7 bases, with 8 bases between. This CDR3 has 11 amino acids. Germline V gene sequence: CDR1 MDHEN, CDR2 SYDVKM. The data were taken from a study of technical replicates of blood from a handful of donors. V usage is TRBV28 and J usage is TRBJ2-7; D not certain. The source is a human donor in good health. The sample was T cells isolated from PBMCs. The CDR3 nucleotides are TGTGCCAGCAGTTCCTCCGCGGAGCAGTACTTC. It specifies CASSSSAEQYF.